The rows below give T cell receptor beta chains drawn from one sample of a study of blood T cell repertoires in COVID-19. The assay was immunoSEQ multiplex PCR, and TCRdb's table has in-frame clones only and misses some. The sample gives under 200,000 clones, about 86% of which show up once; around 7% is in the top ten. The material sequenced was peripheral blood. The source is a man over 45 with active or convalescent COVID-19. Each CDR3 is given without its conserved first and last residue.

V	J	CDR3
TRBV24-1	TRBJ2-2	ATSNGQHTGELF
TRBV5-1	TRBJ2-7	ASSPDTRSYEQY
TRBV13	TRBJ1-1	ASSLGQGNTEAF
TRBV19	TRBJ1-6	ASQSGTVLSPLH
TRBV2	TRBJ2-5	ASTTEAQTQY
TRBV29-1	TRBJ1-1	SVLNREKGSEAF
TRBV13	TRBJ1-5	ASSQGGGNQPQH
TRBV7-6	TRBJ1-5	ASSLYRDGNQPQH
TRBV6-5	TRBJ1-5	ASKKGQGGNQPQH
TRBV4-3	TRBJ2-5	ASSQWGSQETQY
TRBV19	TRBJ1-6	ASSIDGGGSPLH
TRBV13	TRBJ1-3	ASSSWGRSGNTIY
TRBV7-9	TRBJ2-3	ASSSRTEIHRDTQY
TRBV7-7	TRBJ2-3	ASSLGTGQTTDTQY